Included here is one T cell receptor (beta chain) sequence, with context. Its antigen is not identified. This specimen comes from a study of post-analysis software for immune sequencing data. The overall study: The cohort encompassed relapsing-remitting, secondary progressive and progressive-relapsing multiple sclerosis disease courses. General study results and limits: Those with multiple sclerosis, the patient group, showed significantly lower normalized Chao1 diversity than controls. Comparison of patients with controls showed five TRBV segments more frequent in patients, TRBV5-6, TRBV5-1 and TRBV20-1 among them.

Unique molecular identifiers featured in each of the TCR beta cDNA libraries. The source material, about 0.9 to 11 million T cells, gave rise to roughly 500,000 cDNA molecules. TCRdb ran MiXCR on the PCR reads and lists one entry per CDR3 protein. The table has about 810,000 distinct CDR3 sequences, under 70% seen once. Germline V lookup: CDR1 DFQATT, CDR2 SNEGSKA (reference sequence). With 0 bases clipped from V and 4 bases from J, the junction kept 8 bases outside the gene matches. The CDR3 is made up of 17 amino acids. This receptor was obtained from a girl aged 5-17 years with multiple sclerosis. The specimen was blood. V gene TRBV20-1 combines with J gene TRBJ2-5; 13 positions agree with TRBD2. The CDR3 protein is CSAREGPGLAGRETQYF. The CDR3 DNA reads TGCAGTGCTAGAGAGGGACCGGGACTAGCGGGGAGAGAGACCCAGTACTTC.